These 5 T cell receptor beta chains were sequenced from one sample in a study of post-analysis software for immune sequencing data. Study observations and caveats: Patients showed TRBV5-6, TRBV5-1 and TRBV20-1 among a handful of TRBV segments more frequent than in controls.

Researchers reported that TCR beta cDNA libraries carried unique molecular identifiers. TCRdb reanalysed the PCR reads using MiXCR and keeps one entry per CDR3 protein. The data contain about 810,000 distinct CDR3 sequences, under 70% of them singletons. No cognate antigen is known for these TCRs. The specimen was blood. Receptors originate from a girl aged 10 to 17 with multiple sclerosis.

The chain recombines TRBV21-1 with TRBJ2-5; the table's TRBD1 call for D was not verified on the DNA. TRBV21-1 is listed as a pseudogene. The CDR3 consists of 15 residues. For the CDR3, the DNA is TGTGCCAGCAGCAAAGGACAGGGGGCACGGGAGACCCAGTACTTC. The encoded protein is CASSKGQGARETQYF.

The rearrangement uses TRBV25-1 and TRBJ2-7; no definite D call. CDR3 size: 14 residues. The germline V gene has CDR1 MGHDK and CDR2 SYGVNS. V lost 1 base and J lost 2, with 9 bases in between. CDR3 nucleotides: TGTGCCAGCAGTGAATTGGGCAGGCCCTACGAGCAGTACTTC. Translated, it gives CASSELGRPYEQYF.

This chain uses TRBV20-1 with TRBJ1-2, with D hard to call. V lost 6 bases and J 2 bases, leaving 13 bases between the germline ends. CDR1 and CDR2 from the germline V gene are DFQATT and SNEGSKA (reference sequence). The CDR3 spans 13 residues. The DNA for the CDR3 is TGCAGTGCAAACCAAGGACGGAACTATGGCTACACCTTC. It encodes CSANQGRNYGYTF.

The chain uses TRBV5-1 and TRBJ2-3, with a weak D call TRBD2 (7 bases). CDR1 SGHRS and CDR2 YFSETQ come from the germline V gene. The V end lost 0 bases, the J end lost 7 bases, and 15 bases lay between the germline ends. The CDR3 has 15 residues. The CDR3 here is CASSLAGGPPNTQYF. In nucleotides, the CDR3 is TGCGCCAGCAGCTTGGCGGGGGGCCCCCCCAATACGCAGTATTTT.

This chain uses TRBV20-1 with TRBJ2-7; D is unclear. Germline V gives CDR1 DFQATT, CDR2 SNEGSKA (reference sequence). The CDR3 totals 14 residues. V was pared by 2 bases and J by 1 base, with 12 bases between. Here the CDR3 reads CSARKGGASYEQYF. CDR3 in DNA: TGCAGTGCTAGAAAAGGCGGAGCTTCCTACGAGCAGTACTTC.